The present TCR beta chain was sequenced within a study of shared clonotypes between healthy human individuals. Whole-study results and caveats: The four-donor shared clonotypes exceeded non-shared clonotypes in generation probability, with non-shared ones scoring lower. What naive subsets generally showed was a larger estimated richness than memory subsets showed. Sampling included only blood; tissue repertoires likely differ.

The CDR3 covers 15 residues. Per the germline V gene, CDR1 is SGHRS and CDR2 is YFSETQ. The V end was cut by 2 bases, the J end by 1 base, with 9 bases between. Profiled with immunoSEQ multiplex PCR; TCRdb holds only in-frame clones, not every one. The repertoire includes about 2 million clones, approximately 94% of them detected once, and about 1.1% sits in the top ten. Comments on this clone: Its cognate antigen is unknown.

CD8 cells regarded as naive lacked CD45RO, were positively chosen for CCR7, and omitted terminally differentiated effector memory CD45RA+ cells. The V and J genes are TRBV5-1 and TRBJ2-2; D unresolved. This clonotype was sampled from a man between 18 and 35 years old in good health. What was sequenced was naive CD8+ T cells sorted from blood. The CDR3 loop is CASSFGDGNTGELFF. The CDR3 coding sequence is TGCGCCAGCAGCTTTGGCGACGGGAACACCGGGGAGCTGTTTTTT.